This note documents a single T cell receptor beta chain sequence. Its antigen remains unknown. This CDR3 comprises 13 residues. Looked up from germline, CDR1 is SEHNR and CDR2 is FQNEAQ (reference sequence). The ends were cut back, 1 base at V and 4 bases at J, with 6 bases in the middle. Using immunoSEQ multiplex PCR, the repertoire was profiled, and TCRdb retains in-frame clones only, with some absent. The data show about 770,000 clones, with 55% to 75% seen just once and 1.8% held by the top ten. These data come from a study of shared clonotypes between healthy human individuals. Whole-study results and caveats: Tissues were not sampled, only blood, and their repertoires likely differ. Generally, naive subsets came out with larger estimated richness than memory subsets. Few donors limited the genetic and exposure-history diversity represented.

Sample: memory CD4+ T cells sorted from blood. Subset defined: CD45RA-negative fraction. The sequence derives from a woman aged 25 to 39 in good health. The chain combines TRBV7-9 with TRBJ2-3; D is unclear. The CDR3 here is CASSLVGSDTQYF. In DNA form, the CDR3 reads TGTGCCAGCAGCTTAGTGGGGTCAGATACGCAGTATTTT.